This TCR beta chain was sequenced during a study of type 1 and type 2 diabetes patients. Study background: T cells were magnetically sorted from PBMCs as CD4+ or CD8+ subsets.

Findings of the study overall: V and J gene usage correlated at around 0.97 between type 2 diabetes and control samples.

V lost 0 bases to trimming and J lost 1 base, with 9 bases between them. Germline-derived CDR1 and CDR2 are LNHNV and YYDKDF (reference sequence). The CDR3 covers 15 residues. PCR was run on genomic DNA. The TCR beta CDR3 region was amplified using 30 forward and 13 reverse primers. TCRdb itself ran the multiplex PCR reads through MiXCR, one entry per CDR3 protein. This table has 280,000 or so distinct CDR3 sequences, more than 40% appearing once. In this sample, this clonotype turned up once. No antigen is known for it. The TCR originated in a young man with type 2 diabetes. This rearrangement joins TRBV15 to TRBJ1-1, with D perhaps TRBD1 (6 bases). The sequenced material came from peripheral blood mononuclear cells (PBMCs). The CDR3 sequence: CATSRDRTENTEAFF. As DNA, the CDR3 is TGTGCCACCAGCAGAGATCGGACAGAGAACACTGAAGCTTTCTTT.